Described below is a single TCR beta chain sequence and its context. In its sample, this clonotype was seen many times. Its binding antigen is unknown. Within one base of it there is no much larger clone, and no base qualities were kept. These data originate in a study of identical twins (dated by TCRdb to 2015 to 2016). The study in broad terms: To test whether fetal clonotypes persist, the study used deep sequencing on TCR alpha and beta repertoires from monozygotic twins, unrelated adults of various ages, and cord blood. Replicate twin experiments were performed at different times using different library preparation protocols to rule out contamination.

The paper's findings and limits, for the study overall: A weaker excess of twin sharing was found in beta out-of-frame sequences because the signal-to-noise ratio was lowered by fewer shared sequences. Out-of-frame TCR alpha sequences shared between twins showed an excess of low generation-probability sequences compared with coincidental sharing between unrelated individuals. Because the same donors could not be followed over many years, the conclusions relied on cross-sectional statistical analysis. In monozygotic twins, recombination models systematically underestimated out-of-frame TCR alpha sharing, but the models matched the sharing seen between unrelated individuals. Zero-insertion analyses could be partly confounded by invariant T cells such as MAIT and iNKT, although diverse VJ usage argued against such confounding for most clonotypes. Fewer insertions were carried by abundant cord blood beta clonotypes, a similar but weaker trend appeared in young adult naive repertoires, and no such trend appeared in memory repertoires.

Every donor was a healthy Caucasian. Library creation used 5' RACE. Sequencer: Illumina HiSeq 2000. Template switching introduced a universal primer binding site; the final cDNA contained a unique molecular identifier, enabling accurate counting of TCR cDNA molecules. Specific primers in the conserved constant-segment region were used to synthesize first-strand cDNA for TCR alpha and beta chains. Each cDNA library was double barcoded, with a SMART-Mk sample barcode plus Illumina barcodes, to control for contamination. TruSeq adapter sequences along with Illumina sample barcodes were introduced in two successive PCR steps. The TCR alpha and beta cDNA libraries were sequenced on the Illumina HiSeq platform using custom primers. On the authors' methods: MiGEC was used to process raw reads and extract unique molecular identifiers, and MiXCR was used to find CDR3 positions. For each individual, recombination models were inferred using an EM algorithm with the repgenHMM and IGoR tools. Shared clonotypes were analyzed with the tcR package in R, and sharing was normalized by the product of cloneset sizes. To study raw recombination free of thymic and clonal selection effects, out-of-frame nonproductive sequences were analyzed. The public reads were reanalyzed by TCRdb: fastp trimming at Q25, MiXCR alignment, in-frame beta chains only. Each entry is one CDR3 protein sequence, shown with its most common DNA and genes. None of the V and J calls come from the authors' own analysis; TCRdb made them. This sample lists 1.5 million to 2 million distinct CDR3 sequences; about 32% were detected once. Approximately 0.25% of the sample goes to the ten largest clones.

Cut back by 6 bases and 0 bases, the V and J ends lie 11 bases apart. The CDR3 sequence holds 14 residues, the cysteine and phenylalanine included. This entry keeps only the CDR3 DNA: 42 bases, framed from base 1. Sequenced input: cord blood. The rearranged segments are TRBV12-3 or TRBV12-4 and TRBJ1-1; no D gene can be assigned with confidence. This clonotype was obtained from a newborn girl in good health. The DNA sequence is as follows: TGTGCCAGCAGCTTAAGAAGTATGAACACTGAAGCTTTCTTT. This sequence encodes CASSLRSMNTEAFF.